This TCR beta chain was recorded in a study of T cell responses to AZD1222 COVID-19 vaccine. Study-wide results and caveats: In all cases, repertoires were sampled only after the peak T cell response. Variant regions that are unmutated are reportedly the target of nearly half of spike-specific TCRs. Regions 160-218 and 743-854 dominated among vaccine-associated CD4 TCRs spanning spike. White British donors predominated, females outnumbered males, and clonal diversity was possibly underestimated.

Sequencing used immunoSEQ multiplex PCR; TCRdb keeps in-frame clones, though not all of them. The table shows around 94,000 clones, with roughly 84% occurring only once. In the case of this clone: No antigen is known for it.

The CDR3 spans 13 residues. The V gene lost 8 bases and the J gene lost 5 bases, with 15 bases spanning the gap. This sequence joins TRBV12-3 or TRBV12-4 and TRBJ1-1; a weak D match, TRBD1 (6 bases). This clonotype was obtained from an adult in good health. The sequences come from peripheral blood, collected on day 0 of AZD1222 vaccination. The CDR3 reads CASSIRGLTEAFF. In DNA, the CDR3 is TGTGCCAGCTCCATCAGGGGTCTGACTGAAGCTTTCTTT.